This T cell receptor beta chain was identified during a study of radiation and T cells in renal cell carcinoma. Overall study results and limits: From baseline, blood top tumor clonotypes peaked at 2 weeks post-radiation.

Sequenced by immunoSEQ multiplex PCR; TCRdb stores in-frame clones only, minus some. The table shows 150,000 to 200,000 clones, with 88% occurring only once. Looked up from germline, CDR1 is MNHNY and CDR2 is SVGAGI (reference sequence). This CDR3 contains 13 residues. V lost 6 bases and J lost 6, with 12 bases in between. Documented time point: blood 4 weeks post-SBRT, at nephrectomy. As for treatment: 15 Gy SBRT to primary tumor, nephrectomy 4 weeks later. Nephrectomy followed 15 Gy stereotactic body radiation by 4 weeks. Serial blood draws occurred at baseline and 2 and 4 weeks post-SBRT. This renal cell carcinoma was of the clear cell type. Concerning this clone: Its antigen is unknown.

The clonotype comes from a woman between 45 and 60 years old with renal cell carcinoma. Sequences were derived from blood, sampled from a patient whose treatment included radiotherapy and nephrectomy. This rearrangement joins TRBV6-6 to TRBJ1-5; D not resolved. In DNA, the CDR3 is TGTGCCAGCAGCTCCGCCCAGCGTCAGCCCCAGCATTTT. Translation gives CASSSAQRQPQHF.